This TCR beta chain derives from a study of blood T cells in healthy people across ages. General study points: The study found TCR beta diversity correlated strongly with naive T cell percentage.

The study drew donors from healthy Caucasian individuals in Russia aged roughly 6 to 90. The second PCR ran about 7 to 12 cycles with a sample-barcoded 5' primer and J-beta primers. No fewer than 2.5 million CDR3-containing paired-end reads came from each sample. From the 5' RACE reads, TCRdb called clonotypes with MiXCR, one entry per CDR3 protein. The sample carries some 1.1 million distinct CDR3 sequences, 35% to 45% recorded once. On this clonotype: Its antigen remains unidentified.

V lost 3 bases and J lost 11; bases outside the gene matches: 15. Germline V gene data show CDR1 as MNHEY and CDR2 as SMNVEV (reference sequence). This CDR3 is built from 16 residues. This chain connects TRBV27 to TRBJ2-5; 10 bases match TRBD2. The sample taken for sequencing was blood. The clonotype was recovered from a man younger than 30 in good health. The CDR3 protein is CASSFSTGTSANEQYF. In DNA form, the CDR3 reads TGTGCCAGCAGTTTCTCGACCGGGACTAGCGCCAATGAGCAGTACTTC.